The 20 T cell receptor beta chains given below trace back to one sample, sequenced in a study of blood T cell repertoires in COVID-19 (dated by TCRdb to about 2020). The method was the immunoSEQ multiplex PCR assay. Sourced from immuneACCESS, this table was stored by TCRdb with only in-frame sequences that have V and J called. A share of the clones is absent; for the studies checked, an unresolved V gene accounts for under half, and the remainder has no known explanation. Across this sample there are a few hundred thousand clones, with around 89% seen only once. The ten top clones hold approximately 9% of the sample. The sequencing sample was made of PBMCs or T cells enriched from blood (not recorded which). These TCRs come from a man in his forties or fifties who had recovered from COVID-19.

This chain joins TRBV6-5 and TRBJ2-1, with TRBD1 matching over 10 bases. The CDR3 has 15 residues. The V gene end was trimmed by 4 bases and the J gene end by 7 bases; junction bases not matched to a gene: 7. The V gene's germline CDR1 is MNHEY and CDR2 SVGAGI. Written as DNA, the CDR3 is TGTGCCAGCAGTTTCGGGACAGGGGTTCAGAATGAGCAGTTCTTC. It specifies CASSFGTGVQNEQFF.

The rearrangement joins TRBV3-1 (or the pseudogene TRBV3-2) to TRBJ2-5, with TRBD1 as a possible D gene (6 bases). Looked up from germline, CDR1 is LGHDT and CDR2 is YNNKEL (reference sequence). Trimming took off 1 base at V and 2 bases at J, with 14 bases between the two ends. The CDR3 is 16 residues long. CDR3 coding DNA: TGTGCCAGCAGCCAAGTAATGGGGGCTACACAAGAGACCCAGTACTTC. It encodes CASSQVMGATQETQYF.

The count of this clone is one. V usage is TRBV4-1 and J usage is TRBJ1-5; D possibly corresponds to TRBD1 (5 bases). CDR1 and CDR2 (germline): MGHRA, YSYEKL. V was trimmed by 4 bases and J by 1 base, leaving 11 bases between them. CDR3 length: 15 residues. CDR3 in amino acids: CASSLVGGSNQPQHF. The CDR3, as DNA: TGCGCCAGCAGCCTTGTCGGGGGGAGCAATCAGCCCCAGCATTTT.

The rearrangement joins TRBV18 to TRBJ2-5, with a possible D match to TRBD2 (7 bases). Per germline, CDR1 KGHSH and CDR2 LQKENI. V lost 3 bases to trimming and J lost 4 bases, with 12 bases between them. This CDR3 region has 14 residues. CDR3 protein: CASSPGGQGETQYF. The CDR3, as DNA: TGTGCCAGCTCACCCGGGGGGCAAGGAGAGACCCAGTACTTC.

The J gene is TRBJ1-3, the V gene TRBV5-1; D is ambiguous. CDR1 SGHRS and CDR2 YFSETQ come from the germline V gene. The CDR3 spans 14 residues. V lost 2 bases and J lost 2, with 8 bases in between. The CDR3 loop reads CASSLQTTGNTIYF. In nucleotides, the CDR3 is TGCGCCAGCAGCTTACAGACAACTGGAAACACCATATATTTT.

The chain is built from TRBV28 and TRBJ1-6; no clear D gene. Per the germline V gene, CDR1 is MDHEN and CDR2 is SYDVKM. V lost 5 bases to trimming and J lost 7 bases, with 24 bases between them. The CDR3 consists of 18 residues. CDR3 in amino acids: CASSPRTSYTTGNSPLHF. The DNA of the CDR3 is TGTGCCAGCAGTCCCCGTACCTCATACACGACCGGGAATTCACCCCTCCACTTT.

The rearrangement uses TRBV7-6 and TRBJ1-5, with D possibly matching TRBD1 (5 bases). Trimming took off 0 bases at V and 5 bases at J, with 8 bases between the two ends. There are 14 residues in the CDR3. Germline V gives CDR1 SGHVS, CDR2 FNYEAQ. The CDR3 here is CASSLAGAYQPQHF. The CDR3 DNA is TGTGCCAGCAGCTTAGCAGGGGCCTATCAGCCCCAGCATTTT.

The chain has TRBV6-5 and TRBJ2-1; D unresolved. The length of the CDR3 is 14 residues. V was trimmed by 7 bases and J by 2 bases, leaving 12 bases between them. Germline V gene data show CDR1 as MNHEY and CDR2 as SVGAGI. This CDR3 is CASTEWSTYNEQFF. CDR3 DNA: TGTGCCAGCACCGAATGGTCTACCTACAATGAGCAGTTCTTC.

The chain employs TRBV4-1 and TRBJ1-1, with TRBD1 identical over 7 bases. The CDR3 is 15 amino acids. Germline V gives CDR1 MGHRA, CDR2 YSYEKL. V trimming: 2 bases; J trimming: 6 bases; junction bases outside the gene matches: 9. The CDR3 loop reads CASSQPGQMSPEAFF. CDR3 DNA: TGCGCCAGCAGCCAACCGGGACAGATGTCTCCTGAAGCTTTCTTT.

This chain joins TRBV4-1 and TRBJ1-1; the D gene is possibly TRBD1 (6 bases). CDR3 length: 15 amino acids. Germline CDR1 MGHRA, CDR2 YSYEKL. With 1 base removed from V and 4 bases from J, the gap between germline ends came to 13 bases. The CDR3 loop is CASSQGGGIVTEAFF. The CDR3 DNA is TGCGCCAGCAGCCAAGGAGGGGGTATTGTCACTGAAGCTTTCTTT.

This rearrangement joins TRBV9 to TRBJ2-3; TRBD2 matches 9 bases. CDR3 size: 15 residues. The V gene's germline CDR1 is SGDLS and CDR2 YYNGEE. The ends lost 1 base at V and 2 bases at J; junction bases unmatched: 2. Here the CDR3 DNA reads TGTGCCAGCAGCGTACTAGCGGGGCCCACAGATACGCAGTATTTT. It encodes CASSVLAGPTDTQYF.

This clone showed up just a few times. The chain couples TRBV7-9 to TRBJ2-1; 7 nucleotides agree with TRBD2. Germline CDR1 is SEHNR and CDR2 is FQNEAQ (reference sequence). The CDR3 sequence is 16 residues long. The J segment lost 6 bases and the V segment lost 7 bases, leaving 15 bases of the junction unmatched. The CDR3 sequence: CASTLGLVTGGNEQFF. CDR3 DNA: TGTGCCAGCACCCTTGGACTAGTCACTGGGGGCAATGAGCAGTTCTTC.

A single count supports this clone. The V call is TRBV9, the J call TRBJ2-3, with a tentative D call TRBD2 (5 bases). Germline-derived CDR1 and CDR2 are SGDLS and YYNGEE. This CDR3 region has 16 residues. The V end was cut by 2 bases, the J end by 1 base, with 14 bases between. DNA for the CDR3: TGTGCCAGCAGCGTGTTTAGCGCTGTTGGCACAGATACGCAGTATTTT. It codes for CASSVFSAVGTDTQYF. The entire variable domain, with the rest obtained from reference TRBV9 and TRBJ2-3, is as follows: DSGVTQTPKHLITATGQRVTLRCSPRSGDLSVYWYQQSLDQGLQFLIQYYNGEERAKGNILERFSAQQFPDLHSELNLSSLELGDSALYFCASSVFSAVGTDTQYFGPGTRLTVL.

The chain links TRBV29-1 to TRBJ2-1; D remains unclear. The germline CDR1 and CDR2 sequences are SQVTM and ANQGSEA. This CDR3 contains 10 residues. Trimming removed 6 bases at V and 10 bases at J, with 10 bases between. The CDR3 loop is CSVGLVEQFF. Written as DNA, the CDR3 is TGCAGCGTGGGTCTAGTGGAGCAGTTCTTC.

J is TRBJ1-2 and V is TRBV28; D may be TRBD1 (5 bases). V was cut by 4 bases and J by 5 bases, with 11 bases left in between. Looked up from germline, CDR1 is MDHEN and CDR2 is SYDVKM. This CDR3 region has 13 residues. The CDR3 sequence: CASSYAAGYGYTF. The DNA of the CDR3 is TGTGCCAGCAGTTACGCAGCAGGGTATGGCTACACCTTC.

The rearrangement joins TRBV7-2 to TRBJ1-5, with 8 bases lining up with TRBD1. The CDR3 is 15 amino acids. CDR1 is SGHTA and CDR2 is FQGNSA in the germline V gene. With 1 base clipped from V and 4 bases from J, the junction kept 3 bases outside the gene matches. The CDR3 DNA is TGTGCCAGCAGCTTAGTTCGACAGGGGAATCAGCCCCAGCATTTT. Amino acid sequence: CASSLVRQGNQPQHF.

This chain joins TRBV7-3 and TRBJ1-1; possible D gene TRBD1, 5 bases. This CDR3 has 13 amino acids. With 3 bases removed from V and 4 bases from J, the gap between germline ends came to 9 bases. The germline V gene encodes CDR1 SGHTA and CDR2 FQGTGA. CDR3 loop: CASSFGGVTEAFF. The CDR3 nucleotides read TGTGCCAGCAGCTTCGGGGGGGTCACTGAAGCTTTCTTT.

The CDR3 loop is CAISVGGGVYGYTF. The DNA for the CDR3 is TGTGCCATCAGTGTCGGGGGTGGCGTCTATGGCTACACCTTC. This chain joins TRBV10-3 and TRBJ1-2, with a weak D call TRBD1 (5 bases). Per the germline V gene, CDR1 is ENHRY and CDR2 is SYGVKD. This CDR3 contains 14 residues. Trimming shortened V by 4 bases and J by 4 bases, and 13 bases separated the two germline ends.

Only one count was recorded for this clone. The CDR3 DNA follows: TGTGCCAGCAGCTTGATCCGCGGAAACGAAAAAACGTGGCAGTTCTTC. Translation gives CASSLIRGNEKTWQFF. The chain links TRBV5-4 to TRBJ2-1; D ambiguous. The germline V gene encodes CDR1 SGHNT and CDR2 YYREEE (reference sequence). The V end was cut by 1 base, the J end by 12 bases, with 23 bases between. The CDR3 spans 16 residues.

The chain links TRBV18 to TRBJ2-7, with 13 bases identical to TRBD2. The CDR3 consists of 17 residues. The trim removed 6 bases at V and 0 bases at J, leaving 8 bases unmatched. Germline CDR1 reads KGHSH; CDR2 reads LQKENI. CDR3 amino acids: CASSLGTSGASSYEQYF. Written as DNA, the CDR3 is TGTGCCAGCTCCCTCGGGACTAGCGGGGCGAGCTCCTACGAGCAGTACTTC.